Described below is a single T cell receptor (beta chain) sequence and its context. Antigen: not known. The data were obtained in a study of cytomegalovirus exposure and HLA in healthy donors. The CDR3 contains 16 residues. Losses at the gene ends were 5 bases for V and 7 bases for J; bases not matched to a gene: 12. Looked up from germline, CDR1 is SGHTA and CDR2 is FQGTGA. Whole-study results and caveats: V- and J-gene trimming in TCR beta was tied to a missense DCLRE1C variant by an analysis performed later.

Healthy bone marrow donors supplied every sample. PCR amplification relied on 60 Vbeta primers (plus 13 Jbeta primers). The repertoire was sequenced with immunoSEQ multiplex PCR; TCRdb's copy has only in-frame clones and lacks some. The sample has roughly 200,000 clones; roughly 9.5% are singletons. The TCR was taken from a woman aged 25 to 39 in good health and CMV-seropositive. The V call is TRBV7-3, the J call TRBJ2-1; 9 nucleotides align to TRBD2. Material for sequencing was PBMCs. CDR3 coding DNA: TGTGCCAGCAGCATCCGTGGCGGGAGGGCCGTAAATGAGCAGTTCTTC. Translated: CASSIRGGRAVNEQFF.